What follows are 10 T cell receptor beta chains derived from one specimen sequenced in a study of blood T cell repertoires in COVID-19. Produced via immunoSEQ multiplex PCR; TCRdb's table is partial and in-frame only. This table holds 300,000 to 450,000 clones, about 89% found once. Sequencing was performed on peripheral blood. These TCRs come from a woman aged 60-75 years with COVID-19, enrolled during active disease.

The rearrangement uses TRBV7-3 and TRBJ1-2, with a possible D match to TRBD1 (5 bases). Per the germline V gene, CDR1 is SGHTA and CDR2 is FQGTGA. This CDR3 is built from 15 residues. The V gene lost 5 bases and the J gene lost 1 base, with 14 bases spanning the gap. CDR3 coding DNA: TGTGCCAGCAGCCCTAGCCCCGGGGGTAACTATGGCTACACCTTC. It encodes CASSPSPGGNYGYTF.

This clone was detected a few times. The chain couples TRBV5-6 to TRBJ2-1; TRBD2 might be the D (5 bases). Germline V lookup: CDR1 SGHDT, CDR2 YYEEEE. The CDR3 runs 13 residues. V dropped 3 bases and J dropped 4 bases, with 8 bases sitting between them. As DNA, the CDR3 is TGTGCCAGCAGCTCGGGAAGATACAATGAGCAGTTCTTC. Translating it yields CASSSGRYNEQFF.

The CDR3 coding sequence is TGTGCCAGCAAGCAGGGTTTAAGGTCACCCCTCCACTTT. Amino acids: CASKQGLRSPLHF. The chain recombines TRBV28 with TRBJ1-6; perhaps TRBD1 as D (5 bases). Trimming took 7 bases from V and 10 from J, leaving 14 bases between them. The CDR3 length is 13 residues. Germline V gene lookup returns CDR1 MDHEN and CDR2 SYDVKM.

The V gene is TRBV6-5, the J gene TRBJ1-2; no clear D gene. V lost 5 bases and J 5 bases, leaving 18 bases between the germline ends. The V gene's germline CDR1 is MNHEY and CDR2 SVGAGI. This CDR3 has 15 residues. For the CDR3, the DNA is TGTGCCAGCAGTCCGCTGACACCCGAATTATATGGCTACACCTTC. Its protein product is CASSPLTPELYGYTF.

This clone turned up a few times. The chain has TRBV11-3 and TRBJ2-5; tentative D call: TRBD2 (7 bases). V was cut by 5 bases and J by 4 bases, with 14 bases left in between. Germline V gene sequence: CDR1 SGHNT, CDR2 YENEEA. This CDR3 region has 14 residues. CDR3 DNA: TGTGCCAGCAGCCCGGGGGGCGGCGGAGAGACCCAGTACTTC. Translated: CASSPGGGGETQYF.

This chain joins TRBV19 and TRBJ1-4; D uncertain. CDR3 size: 14 residues. CDR1 and CDR2 (germline): LNHDA, SQIVND (reference sequence). V was trimmed by 4 bases and J by 7 bases, leaving 13 bases between them. The CDR3 DNA reads as TGTGCCAGTAGTAAGGTGACCCCGGGTGAAAAACTGTTTTTT. It specifies CASSKVTPGEKLFF.

This chain joins TRBV11-2 and TRBJ1-4; D is unclear. Germline CDR1 SGHAT, CDR2 FQNNGV. V shed 5 bases and J shed 8 bases, with 12 bases lying between them. The CDR3 spans 13 residues. CDR3 nucleotides: TGTGCCAGCAGCCTGCAGGTTCCCGAAAAACTGTTTTTT. This gives the protein CASSLQVPEKLFF.

The chain is built from TRBV5-6 and TRBJ1-2; D is possibly TRBD1 (5 bases). Germline assignment: CDR1 SGHDT and CDR2 YYEEEE. The V gene lost 4 bases and the J gene lost 4 bases, with 17 bases spanning the gap. This CDR3 comprises 15 residues. The chain's CDR3 is CASSPQTGPTYGYTF. CDR3 nucleotides: TGTGCCAGCAGCCCGCAAACAGGCCCGACCTATGGCTACACCTTC.

This clone was observed a handful of times. This rearrangement joins TRBV4-1 to TRBJ2-7; D is ambiguous. The germline V gene has CDR1 MGHRA and CDR2 YSYEKL. Trimming removed 2 bases at V and 4 bases at J, with 15 bases between. The CDR3 has 15 amino acids. CDR3 sequence: CASSQSLRNGYEQYF. CDR3 in DNA: TGCGCCAGCAGCCAAAGCTTGCGCAACGGGTACGAGCAGTACTTC.

This clone was recorded once. The chain couples TRBV5-6 to TRBJ2-1; maybe TRBD2 (6 bases). Germline V gene data show CDR1 as SGHDT and CDR2 as YYEEEE. There are 15 residues in the CDR3. With 1 base removed from V and 5 bases from J, the gap between germline ends came to 13 bases. CDR3 sequence reads: CASSLRGGGNNEQFF. As DNA, the CDR3 is TGTGCCAGCAGCTTGCGGGGAGGCGGTAACAATGAGCAGTTCTTC. Drawing the rest from reference TRBV5-6 and TRBJ2-1, the complete variable domain is DAGVTQSPTHLIKTRGQQVTLRCSPKSGHDTVSWYQQALGQGPQFIFQYYEEEERQRGNFPDRFSGHQFPNYSSELNVNALLLGDSALYLCASSLRGGGNNEQFFGPGTRLTVL.